One and the same sample provided the 23 T cell receptor beta chains below, sequenced in a study of T cells expressing NK-cell markers (dated by TCRdb to 2019 to 2021). Library method: 5' RACE. Sequencing was performed on an Illumina HiSeq 2000. TCRdb reprocessed the raw reads; every CDR3 protein sequence is a single record, and DNA is not supplied. The table for this sample records fewer than 400,000 distinct CDR3 sequences. About 10% of the sample rests with the top ten. Sequenced input: blood T cells: a sorted CD56 or NKG2C T cell subset, CD4+ or CD8+ T cells, or bulk PBMC T cells (not recorded which). The receptors here all came from a woman between 45 and 60 years old in good health. Donor details come from another sample of the same person, matched by shared clones.

This chain connects TRBV4-2 to TRBJ2-6. Germline CDR1 reads LGHNA; CDR2 reads YNFKEQ. The length of the CDR3 is 16 residues. The CDR3 sequence is CASSQDGLSGANVLTF.

V is TRBV12-3 or TRBV12-4 and J is TRBJ1-2; with no DNA, the TCRdb D assignment of TRBD1 cannot be verified. CDR3 size: 16 residues. The CDR3 loop is CASSPLGLGAINGYTF.

The genes are TRBV7-6 and TRBJ2-7; no DNA is available, so the TRBD1 call from TCRdb remains unchecked. Per the germline V gene, CDR1 is SGHVS and CDR2 is FNYEAQ. The CDR3 length is 16 residues. The CDR3 region is CASSLAPGVTSYEQYF.

The chain couples TRBV3-1 to TRBJ2-1; no DNA is available, so the TRBD2 call from TCRdb remains unchecked. Per the germline V gene, CDR1 is LGHDT and CDR2 is YNNKEL (reference sequence). CDR3 length: 15 residues. The CDR3 protein is CASSPVNSGRGEQFF.

V and J are TRBV5-5 and TRBJ2-1; the TRBD1 assignment by TCRdb is unverifiable without DNA. Germline values: CDR1 SGHKS, CDR2 YYEKEE (reference sequence). This CDR3 spans 14 amino acids. The chain's CDR3 is CAIRVSPSYNEQFF.

This chain's CDR3 is CASSQETAGGYTF. The genes are TRBV4-2 and TRBJ1-2. CDR3 length: 13 residues. Germline V lookup: CDR1 LGHNA, CDR2 YNFKEQ.

This chain connects TRBV6-2 or TRBV6-3 to TRBJ2-3; TCRdb calls TRBD2, which cannot be checked without DNA. CDR1 is MNHEY and CDR2 is SVGEGT in the germline V gene. CDR3 length: 16 amino acids. CDR3: CASSYLVAGGSDTQYF.

The CDR3 region is CASSPGEGAPGYEQYF. V gene TRBV4-1 combines with J gene TRBJ2-7; the D gene TCRdb calls, TRBD1, cannot be checked with no DNA. This CDR3 spans 16 amino acids. Per germline, CDR1 MGHRA and CDR2 YSYEKL.

This chain joins TRBV6-2 or TRBV6-3 and TRBJ2-6; TCRdb calls TRBD1, which cannot be checked without DNA. The CDR3 runs 17 residues. Germline CDR1 and CDR2: MNHEY and SVGEGT. This chain's CDR3 is CASRTTGLVSGANVLTF.

This chain joins TRBV2 and TRBJ1-1; without DNA, the TCRdb call of TRBD1 cannot be checked. The CDR3 consists of 16 residues. Germline V gene data show CDR1 as SNHLY and CDR2 as FYNNEI. The CDR3: CASSDTQDRANTEAFF. Based on the CDR3 plus reference TRBV2 and TRBJ1-1, the full variable domain is EPEVTQTPSHQVTQMGQEVILRCVPISNHLYFYWYRQILGQKVEFLVSFYNNEISEKSEIFDDQFSVERPDGSNFTLKIRSTKLEDSAMYFCASSDTQDRANTEAFFGQGTRLTVV.

V is TRBV6-6 and J is TRBJ2-1; TCRdb lists TRBD1, though no DNA is available to test this call. CDR3 length: 13 amino acids. CDR1 and CDR2 (germline): MNHNY, SVGAGI (reference sequence). CDR3 residues: CASSYRPGNEQFF.

This chain joins TRBV24-1 and TRBJ2-1; with no DNA, the TCRdb D assignment of TRBD2 cannot be verified. The CDR3 is 13 amino acids. The germline V gene has CDR1 KGHDR and CDR2 SFDVKD. CDR3 residues: CATRGLASNEQFF.

The V call is TRBV9, the J call TRBJ2-7; TCRdb picks TRBD1, but there is no DNA to check that call. CDR1 is SGDLS, CDR2 YYNGEE, per germline. The CDR3 is 16 residues long. This CDR3 reads CASSVNPGRQIYEQYF.

The V call is TRBV5-6, the J call TRBJ2-7; TCRdb's D gene call, TRBD1, goes unchecked for lack of DNA. The germline CDR1 and CDR2 sequences are SGHDT and YYEEEE. The CDR3 spans 15 residues. CDR3 loop: CASSFGQGSFYEQYF.

This chain joins TRBV12-3 or TRBV12-4 and TRBJ1-1. CDR3 size: 13 residues. CDR3 amino acids: CASGNWVGTEAFF.

The J gene is TRBJ2-7, the V gene TRBV6-1; TCRdb designates TRBD2, a call that cannot be tested without DNA. The CDR3 extends over 14 amino acids. Per germline, CDR1 MNHNS and CDR2 SASEGT. This CDR3 is CASRTGLGAYEQYF.

This rearrangement joins TRBV10-2 to TRBJ2-3. The CDR3 consists of 14 residues. CDR1 and CDR2 (germline): WSHSY, SAAADI. The CDR3 sequence is CASSEVTSRDTQYF.

V usage is TRBV13 and J usage is TRBJ2-2; the TRBD1 assignment by TCRdb is unverifiable without DNA. In germline, CDR1 is PRHDT, CDR2 FYEKMQ (reference sequence). The CDR3 sequence is 13 residues long. CDR3: CASSRRGTGELFF.

The chain couples TRBV12-3 or TRBV12-4 to TRBJ1-1; no DNA is available, so the TRBD1 call from TCRdb remains unchecked. The CDR3 consists of 12 residues. CDR3 residues: CASSRQDPWAFF.

The chain joins TRBV10-3 to TRBJ2-6. Germline V lookup: CDR1 ENHRY, CDR2 SYGVKD. The CDR3 contains 14 residues. The CDR3 sequence: CAISEASGANVLTF.

This chain uses TRBV3-1 with TRBJ2-3; TCRdb outputs TRBD2, but without DNA this stays unchecked. This CDR3 is 15 amino acids long. Per the germline V gene, CDR1 is LGHDT and CDR2 is YNNKEL (reference sequence). The CDR3 spells CASSPSSGLTDTQYF.

The chain uses TRBV20-1 and TRBJ2-3. CDR3 length: 15 amino acids. Per germline, CDR1 DFQATT and CDR2 SNEGSKA (reference sequence). CDR3 protein: CSARDRGSGTDTQYF.

The chain combines TRBV6-5 with TRBJ2-5; lacking DNA, the TRBD2 call made by TCRdb goes unchecked. The CDR3 loop spans 14 amino acids. The germline V gene encodes CDR1 MNHEY and CDR2 SVGAGI. CDR3: CASSPNSGTGTQYF.